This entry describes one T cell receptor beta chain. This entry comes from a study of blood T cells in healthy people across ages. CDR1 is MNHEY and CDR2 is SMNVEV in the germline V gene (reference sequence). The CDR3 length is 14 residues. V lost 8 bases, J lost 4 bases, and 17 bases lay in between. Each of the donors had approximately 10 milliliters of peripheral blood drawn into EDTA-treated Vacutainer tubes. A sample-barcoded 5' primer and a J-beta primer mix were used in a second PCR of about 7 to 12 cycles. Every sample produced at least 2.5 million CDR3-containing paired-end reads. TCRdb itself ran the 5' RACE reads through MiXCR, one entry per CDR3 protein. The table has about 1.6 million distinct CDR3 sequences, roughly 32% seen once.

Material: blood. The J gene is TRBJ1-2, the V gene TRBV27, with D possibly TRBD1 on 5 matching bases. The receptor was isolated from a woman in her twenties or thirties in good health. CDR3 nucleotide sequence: TGTGCCAGCCGTTCCCGATCGGGGGGCTATGGCTACACCTTC. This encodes CASRSRSGGYGYTF.